At least ten counts were recorded for the clone carrying this TCR beta chain. Its target is not known. CDR1 and CDR2 (germline): SGHTA, FQGNSA. V dropped 5 bases and J dropped 4 bases, with 20 bases sitting between them. This CDR3 has 16 residues. CDR3 regions were amplified by Arm-PCR using iRepertoire HTBI primers to build TCR beta libraries. MiXCR was run by TCRdb on the multiplex PCR reads, yielding one entry per CDR3 protein. This table has a few hundred thousand distinct CDR3 sequences, roughly 23% appearing once. This specimen comes from a study of regulatory T cells in long-lasting Graves disease. Study conclusions and caveats: TRBV28, TRBJ1-2 and TRBJ2-5 were favored in persistent disease. Persistent Graves' patients showed less TCR diversity than newly diagnosed ones.

Regarding time point: persistent/refractory GD, antithyroid drugs over 5 years with positive TRAb. The TCR library used RNA extracted from PBMCs. The chain links TRBV7-2 to TRBJ1-2; possible D gene TRBD1, 6 bases. This sample comprised peripheral blood mononuclear cells (PBMCs), obtained when the disease was refractory, from a patient treated with antithyroid drugs. This TCR came from a female donor with Graves disease. DNA of the CDR3: TGTGCCAGCAGCCTCCGCCGGGGGGGCTCCCCCTATGGCTACACCTTC. Translation: CASSLRRGGSPYGYTF. The whole variable domain, remainder taken from reference TRBV7-2 and TRBJ1-2, is GAGVSQSPSNKVTEKGKDVELRCDPISGHTALYWYRQSLGQGLEFLIYFQGNSAPDKSGLPSDRFSAERTGGSVSTLTIQRTQQEDSAVYLCASSLRRGGSPYGYTFGSGTRLTVV.